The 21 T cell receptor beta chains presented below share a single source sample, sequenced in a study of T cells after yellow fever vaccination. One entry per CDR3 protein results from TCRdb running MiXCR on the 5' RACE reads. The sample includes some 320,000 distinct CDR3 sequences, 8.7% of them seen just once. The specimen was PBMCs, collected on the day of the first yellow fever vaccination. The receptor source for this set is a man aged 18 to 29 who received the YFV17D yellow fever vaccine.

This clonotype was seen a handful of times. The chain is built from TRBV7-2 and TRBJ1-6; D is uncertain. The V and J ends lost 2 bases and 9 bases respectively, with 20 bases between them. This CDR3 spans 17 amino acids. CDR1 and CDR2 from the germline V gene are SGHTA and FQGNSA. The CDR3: CASSLHTIGGLASPLHF. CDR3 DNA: TGTGCCAGCAGCTTACACACCATAGGTGGTTTGGCTTCACCCCTCCACTTT.

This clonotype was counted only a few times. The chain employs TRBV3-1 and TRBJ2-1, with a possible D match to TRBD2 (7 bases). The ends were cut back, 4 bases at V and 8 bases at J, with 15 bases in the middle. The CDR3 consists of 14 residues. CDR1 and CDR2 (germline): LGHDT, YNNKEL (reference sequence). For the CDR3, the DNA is TGTGCCAGCAGCCTCCCCCTAGGGGGGGATGAGCAGTTCTTC. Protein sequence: CASSLPLGGDEQFF.

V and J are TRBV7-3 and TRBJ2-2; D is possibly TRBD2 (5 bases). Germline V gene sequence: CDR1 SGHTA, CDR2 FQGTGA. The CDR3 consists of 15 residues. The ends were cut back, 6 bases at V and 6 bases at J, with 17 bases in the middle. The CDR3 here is CASSPGQSGSGELFF. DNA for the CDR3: TGTGCCAGCAGTCCGGGTCAGAGCGGTTCCGGGGAGCTGTTTTTT.

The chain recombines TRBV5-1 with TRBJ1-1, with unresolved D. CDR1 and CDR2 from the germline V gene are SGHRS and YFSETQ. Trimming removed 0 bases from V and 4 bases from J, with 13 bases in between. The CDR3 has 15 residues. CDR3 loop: CASSLALPAITEAFF. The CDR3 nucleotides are TGCGCCAGCAGCTTGGCTCTCCCGGCGATCACTGAAGCTTTCTTT.

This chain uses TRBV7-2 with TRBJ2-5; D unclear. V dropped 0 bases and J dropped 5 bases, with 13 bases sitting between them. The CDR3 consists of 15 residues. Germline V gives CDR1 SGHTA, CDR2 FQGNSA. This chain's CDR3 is CASSLAVVRAETQYF. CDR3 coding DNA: TGTGCCAGCAGCTTAGCGGTGGTTCGGGCGGAGACCCAGTACTTC.

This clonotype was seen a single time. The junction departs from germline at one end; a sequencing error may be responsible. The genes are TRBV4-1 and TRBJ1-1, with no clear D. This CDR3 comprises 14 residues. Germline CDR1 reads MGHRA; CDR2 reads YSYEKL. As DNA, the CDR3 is TGTGCCAGCAGCCCTGGGCTAACGAACACTGAAGCTTTCTTT. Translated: CASSPGLTNTEAFF.

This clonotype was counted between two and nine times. The CDR3 coding sequence is TGTGCCAGCAGCCAGGGAGATCAAGAGACCCAGTACTTC. Amino acid sequence: CASSQGDQETQYF. This chain connects TRBV12-3 or TRBV12-4 to TRBJ2-5, with D perhaps given as TRBD1 or TRBD2 (5 bases each). The V gene lost 6 bases and the J gene lost 2 bases, with 10 bases spanning the gap. The CDR3 extends over 13 amino acids.

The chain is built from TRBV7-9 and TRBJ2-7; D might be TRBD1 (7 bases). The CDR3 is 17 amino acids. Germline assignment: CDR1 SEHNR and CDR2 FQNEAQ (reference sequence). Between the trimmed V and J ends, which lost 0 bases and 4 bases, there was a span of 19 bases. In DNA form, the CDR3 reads TGTGCCAGCAGCTTAGCCCAGGGGGGCGTACGAGGATACGAGCAGTACTTC. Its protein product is CASSLAQGGVRGYEQYF.

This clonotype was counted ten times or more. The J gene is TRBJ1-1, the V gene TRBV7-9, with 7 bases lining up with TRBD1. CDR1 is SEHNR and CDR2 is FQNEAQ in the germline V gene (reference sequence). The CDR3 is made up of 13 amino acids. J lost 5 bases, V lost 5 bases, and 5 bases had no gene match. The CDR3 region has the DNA TGTGCCAGCAGCGCGCAGGGGGAAACTGAAGCTTTCTTT. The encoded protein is CASSAQGETEAFF.

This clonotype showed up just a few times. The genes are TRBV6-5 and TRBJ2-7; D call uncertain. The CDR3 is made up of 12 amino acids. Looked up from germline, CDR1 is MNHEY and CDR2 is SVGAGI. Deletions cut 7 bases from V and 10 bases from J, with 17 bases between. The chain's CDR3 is CASTPDRLNQYF. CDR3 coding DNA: TGTGCCAGCACCCCCGATCGGCTCAACCAGTACTTC.

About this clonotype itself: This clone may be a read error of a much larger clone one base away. The CDR3 coding sequence is TGTACCAGCAGCCCAGGATATACTGGGGCCAACGTCCTGACTTTC. Translation gives CTSSPGYTGANVLTF. The V gene is TRBV4-2, the J gene TRBJ2-6, with D uncertain. CDR1 LGHNA and CDR2 YNFKEQ come from the germline V gene. The CDR3 consists of 15 residues.

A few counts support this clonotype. This CDR3 is CASSRRGPTDTQYF. The DNA for the CDR3 is TGTGCCAGCAGCCGACGGGGCCCCACAGATACGCAGTATTTT. V is TRBV3-1 and J is TRBJ2-3, with D tentatively TRBD1 or TRBD2 (5 bases each). The V and J ends lost 4 bases and 2 bases respectively, with 10 bases between them. CDR1 and CDR2 (germline): LGHDT, YNNKEL (reference sequence). The CDR3 is 14 amino acids.

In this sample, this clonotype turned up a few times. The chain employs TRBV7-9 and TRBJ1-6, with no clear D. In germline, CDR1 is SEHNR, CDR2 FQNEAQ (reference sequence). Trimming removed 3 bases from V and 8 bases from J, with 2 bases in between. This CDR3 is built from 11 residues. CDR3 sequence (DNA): TGTGCCAGCAGCTTGCATTCACCCCTCCACTTT. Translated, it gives CASSLHSPLHF.

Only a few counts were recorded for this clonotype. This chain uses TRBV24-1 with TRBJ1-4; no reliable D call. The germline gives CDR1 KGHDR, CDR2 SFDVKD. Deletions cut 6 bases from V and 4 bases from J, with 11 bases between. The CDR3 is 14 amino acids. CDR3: CATSQTVVNEKLFF. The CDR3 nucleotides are TGTGCCACCAGTCAAACAGTAGTTAATGAAAAACTGTTTTTT.

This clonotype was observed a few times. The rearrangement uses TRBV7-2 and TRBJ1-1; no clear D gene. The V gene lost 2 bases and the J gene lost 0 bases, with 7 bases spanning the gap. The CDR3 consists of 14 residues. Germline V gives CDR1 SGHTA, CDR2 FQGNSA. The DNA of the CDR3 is TGTGCCAGCAGCTTACTGAGATTGAACACTGAAGCTTTCTTT. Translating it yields CASSLLRLNTEAFF.

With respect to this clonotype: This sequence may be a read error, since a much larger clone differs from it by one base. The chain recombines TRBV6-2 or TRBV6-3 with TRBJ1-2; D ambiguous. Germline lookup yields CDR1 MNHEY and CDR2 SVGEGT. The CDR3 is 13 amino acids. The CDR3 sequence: CASRPNQIYGYSF. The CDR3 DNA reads TGTGCCAGCAGACCTAACCAAATCTATGGCTACTCCTTC.

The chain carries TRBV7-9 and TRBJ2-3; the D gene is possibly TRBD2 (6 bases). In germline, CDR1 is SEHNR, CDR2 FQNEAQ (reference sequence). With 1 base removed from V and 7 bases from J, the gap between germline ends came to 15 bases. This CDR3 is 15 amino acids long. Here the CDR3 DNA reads TGTGCCAGCAGCTTAGGGAGCGGGTGGGCTAATACGCAGTATTTT. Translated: CASSLGSGWANTQYF. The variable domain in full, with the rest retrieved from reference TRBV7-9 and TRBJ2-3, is DTGVSQNPRHKITKRGQNVTFRCDPISEHNRLYWYRQTLGQGPEFLTYFQNEAQLEKSRLLSDRFSAERPKGSFSTLEIQRTEQGDSAMYLCASSLGSGWANTQYFGPGTRLTVL.

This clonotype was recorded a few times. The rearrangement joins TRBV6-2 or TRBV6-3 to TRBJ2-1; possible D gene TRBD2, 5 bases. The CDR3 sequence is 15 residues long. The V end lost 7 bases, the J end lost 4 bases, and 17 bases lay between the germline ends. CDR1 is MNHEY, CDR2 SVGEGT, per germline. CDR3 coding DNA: TGTGCCAGCATCCAACTTTCCCGGGGATACAATGAGCAGTTCTTC. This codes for CASIQLSRGYNEQFF.

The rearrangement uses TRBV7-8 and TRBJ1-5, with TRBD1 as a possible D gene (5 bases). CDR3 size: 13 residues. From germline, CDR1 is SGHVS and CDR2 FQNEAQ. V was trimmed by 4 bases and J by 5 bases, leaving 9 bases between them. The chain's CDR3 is CASSSGLDQPQHF. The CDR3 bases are TGTGCCAGCAGCTCAGGGTTGGATCAGCCCCAGCATTTT.

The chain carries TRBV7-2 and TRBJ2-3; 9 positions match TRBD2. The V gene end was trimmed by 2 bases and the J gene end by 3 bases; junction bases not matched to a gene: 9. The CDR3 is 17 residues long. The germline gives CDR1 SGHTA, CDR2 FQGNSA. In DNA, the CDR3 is TGTGCCAGCAGCTTATTACTCCGGGCGGGGGGGACAGATACGCAGTATTTT. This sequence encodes CASSLLLRAGGTDTQYF.

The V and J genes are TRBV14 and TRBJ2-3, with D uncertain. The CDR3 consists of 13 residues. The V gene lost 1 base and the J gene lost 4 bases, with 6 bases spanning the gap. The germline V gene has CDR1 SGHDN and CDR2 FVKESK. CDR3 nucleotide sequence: TGTGCCAGCAGCCAAGGGGCATCAGATACGCAGTATTTT. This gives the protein CASSQGASDTQYF. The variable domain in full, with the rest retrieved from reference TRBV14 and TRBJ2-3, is EAGVTQFPSHSVIEKGQTVTLRCDPISGHDNLYWYRRVMGKEIKFLLHFVKESKQDESGMPNNRFLAERTGGTYSTLKVQPAELEDSGVYFCASSQGASDTQYFGPGTRLTVL.